Following are 11 T cell receptor beta chains from one sample sequenced in a study of long-term antiretroviral therapy in people with HIV. With survey level as its setting, the immunoSEQ assay was v3.0. The repertoire was sequenced with immunoSEQ multiplex PCR; TCRdb's copy has only in-frame clones and lacks some. Of over 10,000 clones listed, about 68% are singletons. The sample here was unsorted PBMCs, taken 3.1 years before starting antiretroviral therapy. These receptors all stem from a man aged 35-49 years with HIV.

The chain recombines TRBV7-9 with TRBJ1-2; possible D gene TRBD1, 6 bases. CDR3 length: 15 residues. V shed 5 bases and J shed 7 bases, with 20 bases lying between them. Per germline, CDR1 SEHNR and CDR2 FQNEAQ (reference sequence). CDR3 sequence reads: CASSAEGRGGGGYTF. Written as DNA, the CDR3 is TGTGCCAGCAGCGCGGAAGGAAGAGGGGGGGGTGGCTACACCTTC.

The rearrangement joins TRBV5-1 to TRBJ2-1; 8 bases match TRBD2. The CDR3 sequence is 15 residues long. In germline, CDR1 is SGHRS, CDR2 YFSETQ. V lost 1 base, J lost 0 bases, and 0 bases stayed unmatched. The CDR3 sequence is CASSLSGSSYNEQFF. CDR3 coding DNA: TGCGCCAGCAGCTTGAGCGGGAGCTCCTACAATGAGCAGTTCTTC. Using reference TRBV5-1 and TRBJ2-1 for the parts outside the CDR3, the full variable domain is KAGVTQTPRYLIKTRGQQVTLSCSPISGHRSVSWYQQTPGQGLQFLFEYFSETQRNKGNFPGRFSGRQFSNSRSEMNVSTLELGDSALYLCASSLSGSSYNEQFFGPGTRLTVL.

V and J are TRBV14 and TRBJ2-1; perhaps TRBD2 as D (5 bases). The CDR3 is 17 residues long. The germline gives CDR1 SGHDN, CDR2 FVKESK. Trimming pared 4 bases from V and 7 bases from J, leaving 23 bases between. The CDR3 nucleotides are TGTGCCAGCAGCCCCCTCCCAGGAGCGGCCCAACGGAATGAGCAGTTCTTC. Its translation: CASSPLPGAAQRNEQFF.

As regards this clone: Mismatch with germline at one junction end may stem from a read error. The chain employs TRBV7-7 and TRBJ2-1, with a possible D match to TRBD2 (6 bases). Germline loops: CDR1 SSHAT, CDR2 FNYEAQ (reference sequence). The CDR3 has 15 residues. The CDR3, as DNA: TGTGCTAGCAGCTTAGGGACTGACCCGTACAATGAGCAGTTCTTC. This codes for CASSLGTDPYNEQFF.

The CDR3 reads CASRTLLAGVRVSTDTQYF. For the CDR3, the DNA is TGTGCCAGCAGAACCTTACTAGCGGGAGTAAGGGTCAGCACAGATACGCAGTATTTT. V is TRBV27 and J is TRBJ2-3, with 11 bases lining up with TRBD2. CDR1 is MNHEY, CDR2 SMNVEV, per germline (reference sequence). The V and J ends lost 6 bases and 0 bases, in that order; junction bases with no gene match: 14. This CDR3 is 19 amino acids long.

The chain has TRBV30 and TRBJ2-7; TRBD1 aligns across 9 bases. Germline trimming cut 3 bases from V and 4 bases from J; bases unmatched to any gene: 4. The CDR3 is made up of 13 amino acids. Germline loops: CDR1 GTSNPN, CDR2 SVGIG (reference sequence). CDR3 amino acids: CAWSPGTGYEQYF. The DNA for the CDR3 is TGTGCCTGGAGCCCCGGGACAGGGTACGAGCAGTACTTC. Complete variable domain (other parts from reference TRBV30 and TRBJ2-7): SQTIHQWPATLVQPVGSPLSLECTVEGTSNPNLYWYRQAAGRGLQLLFYSVGIGQISSEVPQNLSASRPQDRQFILSSKKLLLSDSGFYLCAWSPGTGYEQYFGPGTRLTVT.

V usage is TRBV19 and J usage is TRBJ1-5; tentatively, D is TRBD1 (6 bases). Germline CDR1 is LNHDA and CDR2 is SQIVND (reference sequence). This CDR3 comprises 15 residues. V lost 2 bases to trimming and J lost 0 bases, with 8 bases between them. This chain's CDR3 is CASSIRGASNQPQHF. The DNA of the CDR3 is TGTGCCAGTAGTATAAGGGGGGCTAGCAATCAGCCCCAGCATTTT.

In its sample, this clone was seen a few times. The chain is built from TRBV15 and TRBJ2-7; D is possibly TRBD2 (5 bases). Trimming took 3 bases from V and 4 from J, leaving 13 bases between them. The CDR3 is 14 amino acids. Germline-derived CDR1 and CDR2 are LNHNV and YYDKDF (reference sequence). The CDR3 nucleotides read TGTGCCACCAGCAGCCTACTAGGAAATTACGAGCAGTACTTC. It yields the protein CATSSLLGNYEQYF.

The chain uses TRBV19 and TRBJ1-4; D not certain. CDR1 and CDR2 from the germline V gene are LNHDA and SQIVND (reference sequence). The CDR3 spans 15 residues. The V end lost 1 base, the J end lost 3 bases, and 9 bases lay between the germline ends. The CDR3 sequence: CASSIGVRANEKLFF. As DNA, the CDR3 is TGTGCCAGTAGTATAGGAGTACGAGCTAATGAAAAACTGTTTTTT.

CDR3 protein: CASSQEGWQSTYEQYF. In DNA form, the CDR3 reads TGTGCCAGCAGCCAAGAAGGATGGCAGAGTACCTACGAGCAGTACTTC. The chain has TRBV14 and TRBJ2-7, with D unresolved. The germline gives CDR1 SGHDN, CDR2 FVKESK. This CDR3 is 16 amino acids long. V was clipped by 0 bases and J by 2 bases, with 14 bases between them.

This clone occurred once. The CDR3 region is CSVLGPFF. The CDR3 DNA sequence: TGCAGCGTTCTCGGACCTTTCTTT. The chain couples TRBV29-1 to TRBJ1-1, with D hard to call. Trimming left V 5 bases short and J 12 bases short, with 7 bases between. This CDR3 is 8 amino acids long. Looked up from germline, CDR1 is SQVTM and CDR2 is ANQGSEA.